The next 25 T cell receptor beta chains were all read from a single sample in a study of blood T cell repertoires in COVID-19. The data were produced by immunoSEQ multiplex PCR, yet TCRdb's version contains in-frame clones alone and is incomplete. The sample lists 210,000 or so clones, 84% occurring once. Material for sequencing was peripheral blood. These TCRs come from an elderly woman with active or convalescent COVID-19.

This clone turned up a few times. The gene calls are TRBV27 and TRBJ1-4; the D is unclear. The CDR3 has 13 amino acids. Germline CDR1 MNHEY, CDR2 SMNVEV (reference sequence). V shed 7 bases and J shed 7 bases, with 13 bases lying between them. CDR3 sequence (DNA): TGTGCCAGCACCCCTACCCGGGGTGAAAAACTGTTTTTT. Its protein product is CASTPTRGEKLFF.

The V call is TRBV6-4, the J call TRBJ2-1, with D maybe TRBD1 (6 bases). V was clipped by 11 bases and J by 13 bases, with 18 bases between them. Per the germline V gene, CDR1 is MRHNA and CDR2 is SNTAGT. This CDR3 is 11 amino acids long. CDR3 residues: CAVPKAGTQFF. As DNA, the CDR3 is TGTGCCGTACCAAAGGCCGGGACACAGTTCTTC.

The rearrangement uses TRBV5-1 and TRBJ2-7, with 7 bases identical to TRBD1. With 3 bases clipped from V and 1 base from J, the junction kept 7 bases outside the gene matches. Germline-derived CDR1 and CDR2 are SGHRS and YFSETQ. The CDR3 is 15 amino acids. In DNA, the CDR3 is TGCGCCAGCAGCTCGGGACAGCACGAGTCCTACGAGCAGTACTTC. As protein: CASSSGQHESYEQYF.

The CDR3 spells CASSSGTGGTYGYTF. CDR3 bases: TGCGCCAGCAGCTCCGGGACAGGGGGGACCTATGGCTACACCTTC. This sequence joins TRBV5-1 and TRBJ1-2, with TRBD1 matching 11 bases. The V and J ends lost 3 bases and 4 bases, in that order; junction bases with no gene match: 5. The CDR3 is 15 amino acids. CDR1 SGHRS and CDR2 YFSETQ come from the germline V gene.

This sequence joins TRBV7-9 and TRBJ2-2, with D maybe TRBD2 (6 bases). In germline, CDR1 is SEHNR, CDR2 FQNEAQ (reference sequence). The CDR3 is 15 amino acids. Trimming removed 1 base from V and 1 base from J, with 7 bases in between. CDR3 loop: CASSLDGRNTGELFF. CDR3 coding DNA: TGTGCCAGCAGCTTAGACGGGAGGAACACCGGGGAGCTGTTTTTT.

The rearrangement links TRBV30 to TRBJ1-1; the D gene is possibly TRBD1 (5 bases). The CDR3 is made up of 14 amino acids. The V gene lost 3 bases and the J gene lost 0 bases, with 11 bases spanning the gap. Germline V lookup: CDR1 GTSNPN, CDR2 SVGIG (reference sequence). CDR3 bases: TGTGCCTGGAGGCAGGGTCTAGTGAACACTGAAGCTTTCTTT. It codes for CAWRQGLVNTEAFF. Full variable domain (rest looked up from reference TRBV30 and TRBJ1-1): SQTIHQWPATLVQPVGSPLSLECTVEGTSNPNLYWYRQAAGRGLQLLFYSVGIGQISSEVPQNLSASRPQDRQFILSSKKLLLSDSGFYLCAWRQGLVNTEAFFGQGTRLTVV.

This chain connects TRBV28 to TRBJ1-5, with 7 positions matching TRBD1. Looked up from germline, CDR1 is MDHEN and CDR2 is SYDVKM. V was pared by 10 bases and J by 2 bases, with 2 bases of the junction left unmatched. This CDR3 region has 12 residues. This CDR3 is CATGQGNQPQHF. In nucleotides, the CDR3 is TGTGCCACCGGACAGGGCAATCAGCCCCAGCATTTT.

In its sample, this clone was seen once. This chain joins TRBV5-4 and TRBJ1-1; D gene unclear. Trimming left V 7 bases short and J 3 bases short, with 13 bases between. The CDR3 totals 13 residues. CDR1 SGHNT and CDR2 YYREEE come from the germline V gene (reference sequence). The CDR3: CASSSPYDTEAFF. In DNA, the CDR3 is TGTGCCAGCTCGTCCCCCTATGACACTGAAGCTTTCTTT.

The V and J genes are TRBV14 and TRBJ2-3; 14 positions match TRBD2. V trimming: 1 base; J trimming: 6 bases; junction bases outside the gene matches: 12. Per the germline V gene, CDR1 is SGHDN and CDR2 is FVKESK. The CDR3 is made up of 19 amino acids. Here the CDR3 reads CASSQARLTSGRAEDTQYF. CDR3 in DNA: TGTGCCAGCAGCCAAGCCCGATTGACTAGCGGGAGGGCCGAGGATACGCAGTATTTT.

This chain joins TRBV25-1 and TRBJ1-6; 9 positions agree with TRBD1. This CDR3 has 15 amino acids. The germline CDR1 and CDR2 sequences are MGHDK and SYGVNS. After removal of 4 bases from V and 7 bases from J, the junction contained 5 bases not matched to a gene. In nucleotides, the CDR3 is TGTGCCAGCAGTGCCTCGACAGGGGGAAATTCACCCCTCCACTTT. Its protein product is CASSASTGGNSPLHF.

In DNA form, the CDR3 reads TGTGCCAGTAGCGAGACAGCTTACACAGATACGCAGTATTTT. Protein sequence: CASSETAYTDTQYF. The chain has TRBV19 and TRBJ2-3; D is perhaps TRBD1 (5 bases). CDR1 LNHDA and CDR2 SQIVND come from the germline V gene (reference sequence). This CDR3 contains 14 residues. With 6 bases removed from V and 2 bases from J, the gap between germline ends came to 12 bases. The whole variable domain, filled in from reference TRBV19 and TRBJ2-3, reads DGGITQSPKYLFRKEGQNVTLSCEQNLNHDAMYWYRQDPGQGLRLIYYSQIVNDFQKGDIAEGYSVSREKKESFPLTVTSAQKNPTAFYLCASSETAYTDTQYFGPGTRLTVL.

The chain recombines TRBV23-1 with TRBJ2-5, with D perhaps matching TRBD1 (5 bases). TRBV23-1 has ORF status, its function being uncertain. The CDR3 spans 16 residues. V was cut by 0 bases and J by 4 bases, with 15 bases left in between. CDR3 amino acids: CASSQSRQGSGETQYF. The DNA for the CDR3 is TGCGCCAGCAGTCAATCCAGGCAGGGCAGTGGAGAGACCCAGTACTTC.

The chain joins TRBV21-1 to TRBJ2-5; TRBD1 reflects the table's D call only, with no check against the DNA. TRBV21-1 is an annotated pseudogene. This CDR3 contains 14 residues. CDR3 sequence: CASSKWRGQETQYF. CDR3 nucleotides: TGTGCCAGCAGCAAATGGAGGGGGCAGGAGACCCAGTACTTC.

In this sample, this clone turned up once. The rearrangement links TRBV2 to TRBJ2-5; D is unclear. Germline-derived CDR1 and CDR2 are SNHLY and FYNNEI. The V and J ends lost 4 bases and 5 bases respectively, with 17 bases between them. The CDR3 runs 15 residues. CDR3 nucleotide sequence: TGTGCCAGCAGTGTTGGGTTGTCTGGGCTGGAGACCCAGTACTTC. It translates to CASSVGLSGLETQYF.

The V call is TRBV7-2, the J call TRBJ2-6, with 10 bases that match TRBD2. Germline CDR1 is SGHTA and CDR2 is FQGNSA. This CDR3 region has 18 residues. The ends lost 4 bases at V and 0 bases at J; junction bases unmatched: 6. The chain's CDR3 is CASSSASGRSSGANVLTF. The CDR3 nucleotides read TGTGCCAGCAGCTCAGCTAGCGGGAGAAGCTCTGGGGCCAACGTCCTGACTTTC.

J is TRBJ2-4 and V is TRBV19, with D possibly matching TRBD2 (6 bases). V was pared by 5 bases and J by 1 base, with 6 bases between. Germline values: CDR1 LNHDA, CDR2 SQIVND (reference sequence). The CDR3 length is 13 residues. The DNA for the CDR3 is TGTGCCAGTAGTGGAGGGGCCAAAAACATTCAGTACTTC. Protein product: CASSGGAKNIQYF.

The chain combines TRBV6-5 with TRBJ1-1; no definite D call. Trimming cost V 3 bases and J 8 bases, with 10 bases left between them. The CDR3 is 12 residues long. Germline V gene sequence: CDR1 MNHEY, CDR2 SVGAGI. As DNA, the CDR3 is TGTGCCAGCAGTTATGAGGGAGCGGAAGCTTTCTTT. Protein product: CASSYEGAEAFF.

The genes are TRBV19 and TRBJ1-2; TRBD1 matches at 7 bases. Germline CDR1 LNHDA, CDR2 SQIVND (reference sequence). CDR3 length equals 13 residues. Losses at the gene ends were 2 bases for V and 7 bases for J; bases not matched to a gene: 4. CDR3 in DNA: TGTGCCAGTAGTATACAGGGGGGACGTGGCTACACCTTC. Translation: CASSIQGGRGYTF.

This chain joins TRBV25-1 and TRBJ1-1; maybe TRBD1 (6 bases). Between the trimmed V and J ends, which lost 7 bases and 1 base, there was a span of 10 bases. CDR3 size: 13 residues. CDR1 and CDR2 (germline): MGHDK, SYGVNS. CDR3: CASIGQPNTEAFF. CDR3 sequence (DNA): TGTGCCAGCATCGGACAGCCGAACACTGAAGCTTTCTTT.

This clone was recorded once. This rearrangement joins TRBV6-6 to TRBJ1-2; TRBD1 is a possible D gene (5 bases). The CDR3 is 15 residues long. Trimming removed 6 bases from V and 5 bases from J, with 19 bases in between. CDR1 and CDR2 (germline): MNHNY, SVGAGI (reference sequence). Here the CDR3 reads CASRAPGGEYYGYTF. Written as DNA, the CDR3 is TGTGCCAGCAGAGCTCCCGGAGGGGAGTATTATGGCTACACCTTC.

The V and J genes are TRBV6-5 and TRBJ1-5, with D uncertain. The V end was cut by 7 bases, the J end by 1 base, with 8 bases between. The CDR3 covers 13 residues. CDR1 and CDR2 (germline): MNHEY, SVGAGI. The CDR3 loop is CASTTRSNQPQHF. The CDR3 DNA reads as TGTGCCAGCACCACAAGAAGCAATCAGCCCCAGCATTTT.

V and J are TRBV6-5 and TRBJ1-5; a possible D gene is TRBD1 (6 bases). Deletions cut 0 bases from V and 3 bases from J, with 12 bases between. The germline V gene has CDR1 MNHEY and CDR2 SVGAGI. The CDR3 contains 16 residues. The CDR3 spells CASSYSTGASNQPQHF. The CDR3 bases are TGTGCCAGCAGTTACTCGACAGGAGCCTCCAATCAGCCCCAGCATTTT.

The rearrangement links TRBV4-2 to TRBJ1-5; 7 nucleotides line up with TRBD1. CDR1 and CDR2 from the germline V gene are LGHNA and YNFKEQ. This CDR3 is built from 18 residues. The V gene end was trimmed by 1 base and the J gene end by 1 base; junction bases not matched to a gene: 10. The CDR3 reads CASSQVGGGSGSNQPQHF. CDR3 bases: TGTGCCAGCAGCCAAGTCGGAGGGGGCTCGGGGAGCAATCAGCCCCAGCATTTT.

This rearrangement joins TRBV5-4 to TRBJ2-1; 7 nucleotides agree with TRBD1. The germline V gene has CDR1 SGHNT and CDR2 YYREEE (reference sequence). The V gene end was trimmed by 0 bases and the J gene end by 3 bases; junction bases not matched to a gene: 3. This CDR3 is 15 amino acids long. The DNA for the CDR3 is TGTGCCAGCAGCTTGGGGGGACAGCTCTACAATGAGCAGTTCTTC. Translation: CASSLGGQLYNEQFF.

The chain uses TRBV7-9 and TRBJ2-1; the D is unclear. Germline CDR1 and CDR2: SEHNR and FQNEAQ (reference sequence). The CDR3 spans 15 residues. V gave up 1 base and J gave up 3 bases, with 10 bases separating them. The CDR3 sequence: CASSLDLLDYNEQFF. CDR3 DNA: TGTGCCAGCAGCTTAGATCTTTTAGACTACAATGAGCAGTTCTTC.